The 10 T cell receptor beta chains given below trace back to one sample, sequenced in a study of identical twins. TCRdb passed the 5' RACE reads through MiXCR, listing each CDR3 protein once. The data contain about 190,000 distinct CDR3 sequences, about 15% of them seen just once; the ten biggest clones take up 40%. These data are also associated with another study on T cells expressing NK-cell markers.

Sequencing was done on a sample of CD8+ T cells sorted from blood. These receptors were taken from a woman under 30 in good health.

This chain's CDR3 is CASSLLTGVAETQYF. CDR3 DNA: TGTGCCAGCAGTTTATTGACAGGGGTAGCAGAGACCCAGTACTTC. The chain joins TRBV27 to TRBJ2-5, with TRBD1 identical over 8 bases. Germline V CDR1 and CDR2: MNHEY, SMNVEV (reference sequence). The V segment lost 1 base and the J segment 4 bases; nucleotides outside the gene matches: 5. The CDR3 is 15 residues long.

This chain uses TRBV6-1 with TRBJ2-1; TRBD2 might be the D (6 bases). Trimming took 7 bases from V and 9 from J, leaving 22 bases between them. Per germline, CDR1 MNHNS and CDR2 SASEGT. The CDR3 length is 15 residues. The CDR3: CASTGASTRGGEQFF. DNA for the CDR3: TGTGCCAGCACGGGAGCTTCGACTAGGGGAGGTGAGCAGTTCTTC.

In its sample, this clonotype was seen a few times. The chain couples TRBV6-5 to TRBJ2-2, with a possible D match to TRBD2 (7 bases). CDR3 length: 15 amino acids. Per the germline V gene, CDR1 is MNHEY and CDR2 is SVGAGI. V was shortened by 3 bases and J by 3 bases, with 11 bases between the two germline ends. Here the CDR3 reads CASSYGGGHTGELFF. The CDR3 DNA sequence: TGTGCCAGCAGTTATGGGGGGGGCCACACCGGGGAGCTGTTTTTT.

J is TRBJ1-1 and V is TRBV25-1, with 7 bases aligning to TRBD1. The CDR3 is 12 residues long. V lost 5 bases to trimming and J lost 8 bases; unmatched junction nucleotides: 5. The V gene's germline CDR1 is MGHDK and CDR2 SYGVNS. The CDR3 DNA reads TGTGCCAGCAGTCACCCAGGGGGGGAAGCTTTCTTT. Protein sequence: CASSHPGGEAFF. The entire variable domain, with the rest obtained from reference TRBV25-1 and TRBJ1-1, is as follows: EADIYQTPRYLVIGTGKKITLECSQTMGHDKMYWYQQDPGMELHLIHYSYGVNSTEKGDLSSESTVSRIRTEHFPLTLESARPSHTSQYLCASSHPGGEAFFGQGTRLTVV.

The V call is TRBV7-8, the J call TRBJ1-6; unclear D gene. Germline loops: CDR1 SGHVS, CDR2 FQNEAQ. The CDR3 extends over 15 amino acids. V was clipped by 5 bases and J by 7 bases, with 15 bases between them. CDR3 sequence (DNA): TGTGCCAGCAGCGCCCGGTCCCAGGAGAATTCACCCCTCCACTTT. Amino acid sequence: CASSARSQENSPLHF.

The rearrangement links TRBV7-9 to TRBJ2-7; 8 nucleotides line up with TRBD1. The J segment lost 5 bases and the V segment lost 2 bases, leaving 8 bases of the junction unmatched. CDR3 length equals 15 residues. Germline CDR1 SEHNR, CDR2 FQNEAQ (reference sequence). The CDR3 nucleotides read TGTGCCAGCAGCTTAAGGGACAGGTCTCTAGACGAGCAGTACTTC. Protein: CASSLRDRSLDEQYF.

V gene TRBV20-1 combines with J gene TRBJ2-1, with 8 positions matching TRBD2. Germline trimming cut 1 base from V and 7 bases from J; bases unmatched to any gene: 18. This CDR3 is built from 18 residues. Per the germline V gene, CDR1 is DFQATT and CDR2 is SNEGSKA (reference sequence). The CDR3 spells CSARAFWSGGRGVNEQFF. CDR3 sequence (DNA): TGCAGTGCTAGAGCTTTTTGGAGCGGGGGCCGAGGGGTAAATGAGCAGTTCTTC.

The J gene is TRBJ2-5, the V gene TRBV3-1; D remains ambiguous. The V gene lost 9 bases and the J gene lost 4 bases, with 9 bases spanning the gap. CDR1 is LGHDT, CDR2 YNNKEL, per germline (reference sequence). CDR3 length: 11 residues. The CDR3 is CASVGLETQYF. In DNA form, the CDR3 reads TGTGCCAGTGTGGGTTTAGAGACCCAGTACTTC.

CDR3 coding DNA: TGCGCCAGCAGCGAAGCCACTAACTGGGCACTAGTCGGGGGCACAGATACGCAGTATTTT. Its translation: CASSEATNWALVGGTDTQYF. The V and J genes are TRBV4-1 and TRBJ2-3, with D maybe TRBD2 (5 bases). V was pared by 5 bases and J by 1 base, with 28 bases between. The germline CDR1 and CDR2 sequences are MGHRA and YSYEKL. The CDR3 is made up of 20 amino acids.

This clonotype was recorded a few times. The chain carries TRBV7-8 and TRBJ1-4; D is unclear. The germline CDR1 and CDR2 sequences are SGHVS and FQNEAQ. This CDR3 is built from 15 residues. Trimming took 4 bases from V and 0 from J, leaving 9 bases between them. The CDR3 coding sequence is TGTGCCAGCAGCTCTACACTTGCAACTAATGAAAAACTGTTTTTT. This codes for CASSSTLATNEKLFF.